The clone carrying this T cell receptor beta chain was seen just once. Its cognate antigen is unknown. This record belongs to a study of graft-versus-host responses after intestinal transplantation. Study-wide background: The whole recipient group had anti-thymocyte globulin induction followed by tacrolimus and steroids for roughly three years.

The assay was immunoSEQ multiplex PCR, and TCRdb's table has in-frame clones only and misses some. The sample includes about 8,000 clones, 97% of them seen just once. Germline values: CDR1 MNHEY, CDR2 SMNVEV (reference sequence). Unmatched junction bases numbered 7, after V lost 2 bases and J lost 10 bases. CDR3 length equals 14 residues. Overall study findings and caveats: The marrow of recipients harbored GvH clones, and ileum or blood showed some of them first.

The sequences come from PBMCs, collected 23 days after intestinal transplant. This TCR derives from a human patient who received an intestinal transplant, so some T cells may come from the graft donor. The V and J genes are TRBV27 and TRBJ2-1, with TRBD2 matching over 8 bases. For the CDR3, the DNA is TGTGCCAGCAGTTTACGCAGCGGGAGCCGCGAGCAGTTCTTC. Translation gives CASSLRSGSREQFF.